These 13 T cell receptor beta chains share one sample of origin, sequenced in a study of early T cells in non-severe SARS-CoV-2 infection. TCRdb reprocessed the 5' RACE reads with MiXCR, giving one entry per CDR3 protein. Of 77,000 or so distinct CDR3 sequences in the sample, roughly 15% were seen once. Sample: whole blood, taken at baseline. The receptors were sampled from an adult who was a healthcare worker with PCR-confirmed SARS-CoV-2 infection or an uninfected control (not recorded which).

Many counts were recorded for this clonotype. The chain uses TRBV7-9 and TRBJ2-1, with D hard to call. Germline V lookup: CDR1 SEHNR, CDR2 FQNEAQ (reference sequence). Trimming removed 5 bases at V and 5 bases at J, with 13 bases between. This CDR3 comprises 14 residues. DNA for the CDR3: TGTGCCAGCAGCCTAGTTGGCAGCGACAATGAGCAGTTCTTC. It encodes CASSLVGSDNEQFF.

This clonotype has more than one count but fewer than ten. The chain joins TRBV20-1 to TRBJ2-4; D unresolved. Germline CDR1 reads DFQATT; CDR2 reads SNEGSKA (reference sequence). The CDR3 length is 13 residues. V lost 4 bases, J lost 0 bases, and 7 bases lay in between. CDR3 in DNA: TGCAGTGCTAACGCCTTAGCCAAAAACATTCAGTACTTC. It yields the protein CSANALAKNIQYF.

Only a few counts were recorded for this clonotype. The V gene is TRBV29-1, the J gene TRBJ2-5; no firm D call. V lost 2 bases and J 5 bases, leaving 9 bases between the germline ends. This CDR3 comprises 12 residues. Germline V lookup: CDR1 SQVTM, CDR2 ANQGSEA. The DNA for the CDR3 is TGCAGCGTTGAACCAGCCGGGGAGACCCAGTACTTC. This translates into CSVEPAGETQYF.

The rearrangement uses TRBV7-6 and TRBJ2-1; TRBD2 matches at 10 bases. V shed 5 bases and J 3 bases; nucleotides not matched to a gene: 4. This CDR3 contains 15 residues. The V gene's germline CDR1 is SGHVS and CDR2 FNYEAQ. This CDR3 is CASSRIAGGYNEQFF. The CDR3 DNA is TGTGCCAGCAGCCGCATAGCGGGGGGCTACAATGAGCAGTTCTTC.

V and J are TRBV28 and TRBJ2-5; D gene unclear. CDR1 MDHEN and CDR2 SYDVKM come from the germline V gene. CDR3 length: 13 amino acids. V was cut by 2 bases and J by 7 bases, with 11 bases left in between. This CDR3 reads CASSLGPRVTQYF. The CDR3 DNA reads TGTGCCAGCAGTTTAGGCCCCCGGGTGACCCAGTACTTC. Full variable domain (outside the CDR3, taken from reference TRBV28 and TRBJ2-5): DVKVTQSSRYLVKRTGEKVFLECVQDMDHENMFWYRQDPGLGLRLIYFSYDVKMKEKGDIPEGYSVSREKKERFSLILESASTNQTSMYLCASSLGPRVTQYFGPGTRLLVL.

This clonotype was detected many times. The chain joins TRBV6-2 or TRBV6-3 to TRBJ2-7; 8 nucleotides align to TRBD2. With V trimmed by 0 bases and J by 2 bases, 6 bases remained unmatched. CDR1 MNHEY and CDR2 SVGEGT come from the germline V gene. The CDR3 is 16 amino acids. Here the CDR3 DNA reads TGTGCCAGCAGTTACTCGTACACTAGCGGACCCTACGAGCAGTACTTC. This translates into CASSYSYTSGPYEQYF.

The chain employs TRBV20-1 and TRBJ2-7; 9 bases align to TRBD2. The J segment lost 4 bases and the V segment lost 2 bases, leaving 6 bases of the junction unmatched. The CDR3 is 14 amino acids. Per the germline V gene, CDR1 is DFQATT and CDR2 is SNEGSKA (reference sequence). This CDR3 is CSARFGTSMYEQYF. The CDR3 DNA follows: TGCAGTGCTAGATTCGGGACTAGCATGTACGAGCAGTACTTC.

The chain recombines TRBV16 with TRBJ2-7, with D perhaps TRBD2 (6 bases). The V end lost 4 bases, the J end lost 0 bases, and 13 bases lay between the germline ends. The CDR3 sequence is 15 residues long. In germline, CDR1 is KGHSY, CDR2 FQNENV. DNA of the CDR3: TGTGCCAGCAGCCCCGGCGTAGCGGTCTCCTACGAGCAGTACTTC. Protein: CASSPGVAVSYEQYF.

This chain uses TRBV11-2 with TRBJ2-5; 7 nucleotides line up with TRBD1. The length of the CDR3 is 14 residues. Trimming cost V 4 bases and J 3 bases; bases outside gene matches: 5. Germline values: CDR1 SGHAT, CDR2 FQNNGV. The CDR3 region has the DNA TGTGCCAGCAGCTACAACAGGGGAAAAGAGACCCAGTACTTC. It encodes CASSYNRGKETQYF.

Here the CDR3 reads CASSLTAGFDEQFF. CDR3 DNA sequence: TGTGCCAGCAGTTTAACGGCGGGATTTGATGAGCAGTTCTTC. This chain joins TRBV28 and TRBJ2-1; weak D call: TRBD2 (6 bases). The CDR3 has 14 residues. CDR1 is MDHEN, CDR2 SYDVKM, per germline. V lost 2 bases to trimming and J lost 8 bases, with 13 bases between them.

The V and J genes are TRBV18 and TRBJ2-1; maybe TRBD2 (6 bases). V lost 2 bases and J 6 bases, leaving 14 bases between the germline ends. There are 15 residues in the CDR3. CDR1 KGHSH and CDR2 LQKENI come from the germline V gene. The CDR3 reads CASSPSGARLNEQFF. The CDR3 region has the DNA TGTGCCAGCTCACCATCGGGAGCAAGACTCAATGAGCAGTTCTTC.

This clonotype has more than one count but fewer than ten. The rearrangement uses TRBV9 and TRBJ1-1; 8 nucleotides agree with TRBD1. V dropped 1 base and J dropped 4; count of bases not matched to a gene: 9. CDR1 and CDR2 from the germline V gene are SGDLS and YYNGEE. The CDR3 contains 16 residues. The CDR3 protein is CASSVRAQGAGTEAFF. Written as DNA, the CDR3 is TGTGCCAGCAGCGTAAGGGCCCAGGGGGCGGGCACTGAAGCTTTCTTT.

This chain joins TRBV5-1 and TRBJ2-7; D not certain. This CDR3 spans 15 amino acids. Germline CDR1 reads SGHRS; CDR2 reads YFSETQ. V was cut by 4 bases and J by 6 bases, with 20 bases left in between. CDR3 amino acids: CASSPGVVRVGEQYF. CDR3 nucleotides: TGCGCCAGCAGCCCCGGTGTCGTGCGAGTGGGCGAGCAGTACTTC.